These 16 T cell receptor beta chains originate from one sample sequenced in a study of T cell repertoires in cytomegalovirus infection (dated by TCRdb to between 2017 and 2020). Sequencing took place on an Illumina HiSeq 1500. TCRdb reprocessed the public reads (quality trimming at Q25 with fastp, clone calling with MiXCR) and kept in-frame beta chains. Every CDR3 protein is listed once, alongside the most common genes and DNA of its rows. The sample table records roughly 920,000 distinct CDR3 sequences; less than 40% of these occur just once. The ten largest clones add up to about 14% of the sample. What the treatment or condition label conveys for this sample: in vitro stimulation with specific CMV peptide epitopes to enrich CMV-specific T cells. Antigen specificity for these receptors is unknown. The sequences come from cultured CD8+ T cells from PBMCs, collected from culture after CMV antigen stimulation. The origin of the receptors is a human donor in good health (CMV status not recorded). Some clones in this sample may be carry-over from other donors' samples.

This clonotype was seen at least ten times. The V and J genes are TRBV10-2 and TRBJ1-2, with 7 bases aligning to TRBD1. Germline V CDR1 and CDR2: WSHSY, SAAADI. V shed 8 bases and J 8 bases; nucleotides not matched to a gene: 8. CDR3 size: 12 residues. The CDR3 region is CASAGGWMGYTF. The DNA for the CDR3 is TGCGCCAGCGCAGGGGGTTGGATGGGCTACACCTTC.

This clonotype was observed once. One junction end does not reproduce the germline sequence, and a read error may be involved. The chain joins TRBV27 to TRBJ1-5; D is possibly TRBD1 (5 bases). Per the germline V gene, CDR1 is MNHEY and CDR2 is SMNVEV (reference sequence). This CDR3 is 12 amino acids long. CDR3 DNA sequence: TGTGCCAACAGTCCCCCCCAGGGGCCCCAGCATTTT. Encoded protein: CANSPPQGPQHF.

In its sample, this clonotype was seen a few times. The chain employs TRBV19 and TRBJ1-4; D uncertain. Per the germline V gene, CDR1 is LNHDA and CDR2 is SQIVND (reference sequence). CDR3 size: 14 residues. The ends were cut back, 5 bases at V and 8 bases at J, with 15 bases in the middle. CDR3 amino acids: CASSEPDGGEKLFF. The CDR3 region has the DNA TGTGCCAGTAGTGAGCCTGACGGCGGCGAAAAACTGTTTTTT.

This clonotype occurred a few times. V and J are TRBV27 and TRBJ1-1; 9 bases are shared with TRBD1. Trimming at V came to 5 bases and at J to 0 bases, leaving 10 bases not matched to a gene. The germline gives CDR1 MNHEY, CDR2 SMNVEV (reference sequence). CDR3 length: 17 amino acids. In nucleotides, the CDR3 is TGTGCCAGCAGTACCCCAAGGACAGGGGAGTTGAACACTGAAGCTTTCTTT. It yields the protein CASSTPRTGELNTEAFF.

This clonotype was observed many times. This chain connects TRBV11-2 to TRBJ2-2, with D unresolved. The germline V and J ends were trimmed by 2 bases and 0 bases, with 10 bases remaining between them. Germline CDR1 and CDR2: SGHAT and FQNNGV. The CDR3 is made up of 16 amino acids. The CDR3: CASSLYEDANTGELFF. DNA of the CDR3: TGTGCCAGCAGCTTATATGAAGACGCGAACACCGGGGAGCTGTTTTTT.

V gene TRBV4-2 combines with J gene TRBJ1-2; 8 bases are shared with TRBD1. The CDR3 covers 13 residues. Germline assignment: CDR1 LGHNA and CDR2 YNFKEQ. V dropped 8 bases and J dropped 8; count of bases not matched to a gene: 10. In DNA, the CDR3 is TGTGCCAGCCGAATTTCAGGGGGCTGGGGCTACACCTTC. Amino acid sequence: CASRISGGWGYTF.

This clonotype showed up just a few times. This rearrangement joins TRBV6-6 to TRBJ1-1; tentative D call: TRBD1 (5 bases). Germline V gene data show CDR1 as MNHNY and CDR2 as SVGAGI (reference sequence). The CDR3 is 15 residues long. Between the trimmed V and J ends, which lost 9 bases and 1 base, there was a span of 18 bases. The CDR3 nucleotides are TGTGCCAGTTCCACCATGACAGTAGGGAACACTGAAGCTTTCTTT. It encodes CASSTMTVGNTEAFF.

CDR3 sequence reads: CASSQGAKNIQYF. The DNA of the CDR3 is TGTGCCAGCTCCCAGGGAGCCAAAAACATTCAGTACTTC. The rearrangement joins TRBV6-2 or TRBV6-3 to TRBJ2-4; D might be TRBD1 (5 bases). This CDR3 spans 13 amino acids. Trimming cost V 8 bases and J 0 bases, with 8 bases left between them. Germline loops: CDR1 MNHEY, CDR2 SVGEGT.

This clonotype was seen only a few times. The V gene is TRBV4-3, the J gene TRBJ2-3; the match to TRBD2 covers 9 bases. Per the germline V gene, CDR1 is LGHNA and CDR2 is YSLEER. After removal of 5 bases from V and 6 bases from J, the junction contained 6 bases not matched to a gene. The CDR3 is 14 residues long. The DNA of the CDR3 is TGCGCCAGCAGCGCGGGGGGGGCCGTGGATACGCAGTATTTT. It encodes CASSAGGAVDTQYF.

This clonotype was picked up a small number of times. This rearrangement joins TRBV6-2 or TRBV6-3 to TRBJ1-1; perhaps TRBD1 as D (5 bases). Trimming shortened V by 3 bases and J by 7 bases, and 15 bases separated the two germline ends. The germline V gene encodes CDR1 MNHEY and CDR2 SVGEGT. This CDR3 spans 14 amino acids. CDR3 in DNA: TGTGCCAGCAGTTATGCAGGGACCGGGGGTGAAGCTTTCTTT. Protein: CASSYAGTGGEAFF.

This clonotype was counted a few times. The V gene is TRBV6-2 or TRBV6-3, the J gene TRBJ1-1; 7 bases are shared with TRBD1. The CDR3 consists of 14 residues. Germline V CDR1 and CDR2: MNHEY, SVGEGT. J gave up 5 bases and V 10 bases, and 13 bases lay outside the gene matches. CDR3 nucleotide sequence: TGTGCCACCGATCTAGGGGGCGCGGGAACTGAAGCTTTCTTT. This sequence encodes CATDLGGAGTEAFF.

This clonotype was picked up a small number of times. For the CDR3, the DNA is TGTGCCAGCAGCTTGGAAAAAGCTTGGGGTATGAACTCCTACGAGCAGTACGTC. As protein: CASSLEKAWGMNSYEQYV. This chain uses TRBV7-9 with TRBJ2-7; D is unclear. V lost 3 bases and J 0 bases, leaving 21 bases between the germline ends. There are 18 residues in the CDR3. The germline CDR1 and CDR2 sequences are SEHNR and FQNEAQ (reference sequence).

The CDR3 DNA is TGTGCCAGCAGCCTTATGGATACGCAGTATTTT. Translating it yields CASSLMDTQYF. The V gene is TRBV7-6, the J gene TRBJ2-3; D is unresolved. Trimming removed 5 bases at V and 6 bases at J, with 6 bases between. The CDR3 length is 11 residues. CDR1 and CDR2 from the germline V gene are SGHVS and FNYEAQ.

In its sample, this clonotype was seen a few times. The chain couples TRBV27 to TRBJ2-2; D is unresolved. Germline V lookup: CDR1 MNHEY, CDR2 SMNVEV (reference sequence). This CDR3 has 14 residues. The V and J ends lost 5 bases and 5 bases respectively, with 12 bases between them. The CDR3 loop is CASSIGPDTGELFF. The CDR3 region has the DNA TGTGCCAGCAGTATCGGGCCTGATACCGGGGAGCTGTTTTTT.

This clonotype has a handful of counts. This sequence joins TRBV6-5 and TRBJ2-1; D could derive from TRBD1 or TRBD2 (6 bases each). The CDR3 totals 15 residues. CDR1 and CDR2 (germline): MNHEY, SVGAGI. V was shortened by 4 bases and J by 6 bases, with 16 bases between the two germline ends. CDR3 nucleotide sequence: TGTGCCAGCAGTTCATCCGGGGGCGGGTTCAATGAGCAGTTCTTC. This translates into CASSSSGGGFNEQFF.

The chain links TRBV6-1 to TRBJ1-1, with no clear D. V was pared by 6 bases and J by 0 bases, with 11 bases between. The germline V gene has CDR1 MNHNS and CDR2 SASEGT. CDR3 size: 14 residues. The DNA of the CDR3 is TGTGCCAGCAGGACACCGAGTCTGAACACTGAAGCTTTCTTT. It encodes CASRTPSLNTEAFF.